The 23 T cell receptor beta chains below were found in one sample sequenced in a study of CXCR3-negative and CXCR3-positive naive CD8 T cells. Libraries of TRB cDNA were made by 5' RACE and carried UMIs. TCRdb reanalyzed the 5' RACE reads, giving one entry per CDR3 protein sequence and no DNA. The listing records about 130,000 distinct CDR3 sequences. The material sequenced was naive CXCR3- CD8+ T cells from blood. Noted subset: CD45RO-CCR7+CD27+CD95- naive CD8+ T cells lacking CXCR3 (TNR3-). The receptors here all came from a human donor in good health. Some clones in this sample may be carry-over from other donors' samples.

The V gene is TRBV12-3 or TRBV12-4, the J gene TRBJ2-1; TCRdb's D call of TRBD2 is untestable without DNA. CDR3 length equals 15 residues. The CDR3 region is CASTTSGGNYNEQFF.

The CDR3: CASSLGQTGEFYEQYF. The V and J genes are TRBV7-9 and TRBJ2-7. Per the germline V gene, CDR1 is SEHNR and CDR2 is FQNEAQ (reference sequence). This CDR3 region has 16 residues.

This sequence joins TRBV5-1 and TRBJ2-5; the TCRdb call, TRBD2, lacks DNA for checking. Germline V lookup: CDR1 SGHRS, CDR2 YFSETQ. This CDR3 has 13 amino acids. CDR3 residues: CASRLAGQETQYF.

The chain combines TRBV28 with TRBJ2-1; TCRdb indicates TRBD2, and absent DNA this call remains unverified. The CDR3 spans 15 residues. Germline CDR1 MDHEN, CDR2 SYDVKM. The CDR3 loop reads CASSVIALSYNEQFF.

The J gene is TRBJ2-7, the V gene TRBV28; TCRdb indicates TRBD1, and absent DNA this call remains unverified. The CDR3 runs 14 residues. CDR1 and CDR2 (germline): MDHEN, SYDVKM. The CDR3 loop is CASNGGIRSYEQYF. The variable domain in full, completed from reference TRBV28 and TRBJ2-7, reads DVKVTQSSRYLVKRTGEKVFLECVQDMDHENMFWYRQDPGLGLRLIYFSYDVKMKEKGDIPEGYSVSREKKERFSLILESASTNQTSMYLCASNGGIRSYEQYFGPGTRLTVT.

The chain recombines TRBV27 with TRBJ2-7; the TCRdb D gene call, TRBD1, has no DNA to confirm it. CDR1 is MNHEY and CDR2 is SMNVEV in the germline V gene (reference sequence). The CDR3 spans 14 residues. CDR3 amino acids: CASSLTGVPYGQYF.

CDR3 sequence: CASSHGSGDYEQYF. The chain uses TRBV5-1 and TRBJ2-7; the D call of TRBD1 rests on TCRdb alone, since no DNA is present to check it. This CDR3 is 14 amino acids long. The germline CDR1 and CDR2 sequences are SGHRS and YFSETQ.

The chain recombines TRBV7-3 with TRBJ2-2. In germline, CDR1 is SGHTA, CDR2 FQGTGA. The CDR3 loop spans 13 amino acids. The CDR3 spells CASSFRRGGELFF.

J is TRBJ2-3 and V is TRBV15; TCRdb gives TRBD1 as the D gene, but with no DNA this cannot be confirmed. CDR3 length: 18 amino acids. Looked up from germline, CDR1 is LNHNV and CDR2 is YYDKDF (reference sequence). The chain's CDR3 is CATSRDRGQGAHTDTQYF. Full variable domain (missing parts from reference TRBV15 and TRBJ2-3): DAMVIQNPRYQVTQFGKPVTLSCSQTLNHNVMYWYQQKSSQAPKLLFHYYDKDFNNEADTPDNFQSRRPNTSFCFLDIRSPGLGDTAMYLCATSRDRGQGAHTDTQYFGPGTRLTVL.

Here the CDR3 reads CASSGFNNEQFF. The chain couples TRBV5-1 to TRBJ2-1. The germline CDR1 and CDR2 sequences are SGHRS and YFSETQ. This CDR3 is built from 12 residues.

V usage is TRBV28 and J usage is TRBJ2-1; absent DNA, TCRdb's TRBD2 call cannot be checked. This CDR3 is 13 amino acids long. Germline V CDR1 and CDR2: MDHEN, SYDVKM. CDR3: CASSYAGRNEQFF.

The chain is built from TRBV29-1 and TRBJ2-1; the D gene TCRdb calls, TRBD2, cannot be checked with no DNA. CDR3 size: 13 residues. Germline CDR1 SQVTM, CDR2 ANQGSEA. CDR3 region: CSATLLTYNEQFF.

The rearrangement joins TRBV20-1 to TRBJ2-1; TCRdb indicates TRBD2, and absent DNA this call remains unverified. The CDR3 spans 15 residues. Germline-derived CDR1 and CDR2 are DFQATT and SNEGSKA (reference sequence). CDR3 residues: CSARDFSEGYNEQFF.

The chain couples TRBV13 to TRBJ2-7; TCRdb reports TRBD2, a call that lacks DNA to check it against. Germline V gene data show CDR1 as PRHDT and CDR2 as FYEKMQ (reference sequence). The CDR3 runs 14 residues. CDR3: CASSNAGPDYEQYF.

The chain combines TRBV7-2 with TRBJ2-7; no DNA is available, so the TRBD1 call from TCRdb remains unchecked. This CDR3 region has 13 residues. CDR1 is SGHTA, CDR2 FQGNSA, per germline. The CDR3 protein is CASSPQGGYEQYF.

V gene TRBV4-3 combines with J gene TRBJ2-5; the TCRdb call, TRBD1, lacks DNA for checking. In germline, CDR1 is LGHNA, CDR2 YSLEER. The CDR3 is 14 residues long. This CDR3 reads CASSNLTGRETQYF.

This chain uses TRBV7-2 with TRBJ2-7; there is no DNA to check the TCRdb D call of TRBD2. The CDR3 totals 14 residues. Looked up from germline, CDR1 is SGHTA and CDR2 is FQGNSA. CDR3 sequence reads: CASSFRLAHYEQYF.

V usage is TRBV29-1 and J usage is TRBJ2-5. The length of the CDR3 is 14 residues. Germline V gene data show CDR1 as SQVTM and CDR2 as ANQGSEA. The CDR3 spells CSVLSDNRFETQYF.

The chain employs TRBV4-2 and TRBJ2-7; TCRdb's D call, TRBD1, is unchecked because there is no DNA. Germline-derived CDR1 and CDR2 are LGHNA and YNFKEQ. This CDR3 contains 15 residues. The CDR3 sequence is CASSQDPGQGYEQYF.

This chain joins TRBV28 and TRBJ2-7; TCRdb's D call, TRBD2, is unchecked because there is no DNA. There are 13 residues in the CDR3. CDR1 MDHEN and CDR2 SYDVKM come from the germline V gene. CDR3 sequence: CASRPSGTYEQYF.

The V gene is TRBV9, the J gene TRBJ1-1; as DNA is missing, the TRBD1 call by TCRdb cannot be tested. The CDR3 sequence is 14 residues long. Germline V gene lookup returns CDR1 SGDLS and CDR2 YYNGEE. CDR3 in amino acids: CASSVVGQNTEAFF.

The genes are TRBV7-8 and TRBJ2-1; TCRdb calls TRBD2, which cannot be checked without DNA. This CDR3 comprises 15 residues. The germline V gene has CDR1 SGHVS and CDR2 FQNEAQ. This CDR3 is CASSLALIGTYEQFF.

The chain uses TRBV19 and TRBJ2-7; TCRdb gives TRBD1 as the D gene, but with no DNA this cannot be confirmed. The CDR3 length is 16 residues. Germline assignment: CDR1 LNHDA and CDR2 SQIVND (reference sequence). This CDR3 reads CASSISGQGIFYEQYF.